A single sample is the source of the 7 T cell receptor beta chains below, sequenced in a study of blood T cell repertoires in COVID-19. The method was immunoSEQ multiplex PCR; TCRdb's version includes in-frame clones alone and lacks a portion of them. The profile shows about 270,000 clones, 80% to 90% of them singletons. Material: peripheral blood. Receptors originate from a woman in her sixties or seventies with acute or convalescent COVID-19.

This clone was found a few times. V is TRBV20-1 and J is TRBJ1-2; D is unresolved. V was clipped by 3 bases and J by 3 bases, with 8 bases between them. Germline V gene sequence: CDR1 DFQATT, CDR2 SNEGSKA (reference sequence). There are 12 residues in the CDR3. The CDR3 protein is CSASTTYYGYTF. The CDR3 region has the DNA TGCAGTGCTAGTACGACTTACTATGGCTACACCTTC.

J is TRBJ1-1 and V is TRBV19, with TRBD1 identical over 8 bases. V lost 3 bases and J lost 5; bases outside the gene matches: 8. Germline V gene sequence: CDR1 LNHDA, CDR2 SQIVND (reference sequence). The CDR3 is made up of 15 amino acids. The CDR3 reads CASSIQGALGTEAFF. The DNA of the CDR3 is TGTGCCAGTAGTATTCAGGGGGCCCTAGGGACTGAAGCTTTCTTT.

The V call is TRBV18, the J call TRBJ2-3, with D possibly being TRBD2 (6 bases). This CDR3 region has 15 residues. Germline V lookup: CDR1 KGHSH, CDR2 LQKENI. Trimming left V 3 bases short and J 2 bases short, with 12 bases between. CDR3 residues: CASSPWGVHTDTQYF. The CDR3 coding sequence is TGTGCCAGCTCACCTTGGGGGGTTCACACAGATACGCAGTATTTT.

The chain uses TRBV30 and TRBJ1-2; D gene unclear. Germline values: CDR1 GTSNPN, CDR2 SVGIG (reference sequence). The CDR3 consists of 12 residues. With 5 bases removed from V and 0 bases from J, the gap between germline ends came to 7 bases. For the CDR3, the DNA is TGTGCCTGGGCCAGATCTAACTATGGCTACACCTTC. Residues: CAWARSNYGYTF. Based on the CDR3 plus reference TRBV30 and TRBJ1-2, the full variable domain is SQTIHQWPATLVQPVGSPLSLECTVEGTSNPNLYWYRQAAGRGLQLLFYSVGIGQISSEVPQNLSASRPQDRQFILSSKKLLLSDSGFYLCAWARSNYGYTFGSGTRLTVV.

The chain recombines TRBV19 with TRBJ1-2; D not resolved. The CDR3 is 13 residues long. Germline values: CDR1 LNHDA, CDR2 SQIVND (reference sequence). V shed 7 bases and J shed 4 bases, with 13 bases lying between them. The CDR3 nucleotides read TGTGCCAGTATACGAGGGCGAGGCTATGGCTACACCTTC. As protein: CASIRGRGYGYTF.

This chain joins TRBV2 and TRBJ1-1, with D tentatively TRBD1 (6 bases). V was clipped by 9 bases and J by 3 bases, with 11 bases between them. Germline V gene data show CDR1 as SNHLY and CDR2 as FYNNEI. The CDR3 extends over 12 amino acids. Written as DNA, the CDR3 is TGTGCCAGTGAGGGGGAAGACACTGAAGCTTTCTTT. The encoded protein is CASEGEDTEAFF.

The chain joins TRBV2 to TRBJ1-2, with 8 bases that match TRBD1. Germline V gene data show CDR1 as SNHLY and CDR2 as FYNNEI. The V and J ends lost 5 bases and 8 bases, in that order; junction bases with no gene match: 7. The CDR3 spans 13 residues. CDR3 in DNA: TGTGCCAGCAGTCCCGGACAGGGATCCGGCTACACCTTC. This gives the protein CASSPGQGSGYTF.